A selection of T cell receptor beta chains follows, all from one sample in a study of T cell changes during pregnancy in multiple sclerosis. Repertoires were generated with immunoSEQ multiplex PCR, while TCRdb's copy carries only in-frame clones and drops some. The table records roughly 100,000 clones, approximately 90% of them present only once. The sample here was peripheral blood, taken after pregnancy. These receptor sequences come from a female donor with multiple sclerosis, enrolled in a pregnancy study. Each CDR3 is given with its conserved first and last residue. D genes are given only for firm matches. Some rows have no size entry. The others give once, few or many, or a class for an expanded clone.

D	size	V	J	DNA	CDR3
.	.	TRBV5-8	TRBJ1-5	TGTGCCAGCAGCCAAATGGGGGGGGTCGGCAATCAGCCCCAGCATTTT	CASSQMGGVGNQPQHF
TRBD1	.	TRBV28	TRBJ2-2	TGTGCCAGCAGTTTCAGGCCAGGGGGCAGTAACGGGGAGCTGTTTTTT	CASSFRPGGSNGELFF
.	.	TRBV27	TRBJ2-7	TGTGCCAGCGCAGGGTTGGAGTCCTACGAGCAGTACTTC	CASAGLESYEQYF
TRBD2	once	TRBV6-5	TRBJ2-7	TGTGCCAGCAGACGGGCGGGAGCCCGCGAGCAGTACTTC	CASRRAGAREQYF
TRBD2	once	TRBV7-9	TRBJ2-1	TGTGCCAGCAGCTTAGGACTAGCGGGAGTGGGAGAGCAGTTCTTC	CASSLGLAGVGEQFF
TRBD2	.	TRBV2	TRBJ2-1	TGTGCCAGCAGGGGACTAGCGGTGTACAATGAGCAGTTCTTC	CASRGLAVYNEQFF
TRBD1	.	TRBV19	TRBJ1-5	TGTGCCAGTAGTATAGAGGGGACAGGGAGGGGGCCCCAGCATTTT	CASSIEGTGRGPQHF
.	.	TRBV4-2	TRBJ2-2	TGTGCCAGCAGCCCCCGTGGGGGCGGGGGGAACACCGGGGAGCTGTTTTTT	CASSPRGGGGNTGELFF
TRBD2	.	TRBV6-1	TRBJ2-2	TGTGCCAGCAGAATAGCGGGGGACACCGGGGAGCTGTTTTTT	CASRIAGDTGELFF
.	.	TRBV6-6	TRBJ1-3	TGTGCCAGCAGTTACTCCGAAGGGGGTGGAAACACCATATATTTT	CASSYSEGGGNTIYF
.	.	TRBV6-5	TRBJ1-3	TGTGCCAGCAATGAAGGTCGCCACGGGGTTCATTTT	CASNEGRHGVHF
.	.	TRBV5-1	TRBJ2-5	TGCGCCAGCAGCTTGGCAGGGCAAGGAGAGACCCAGTACTTC	CASSLAGQGETQYF
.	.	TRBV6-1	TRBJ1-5	TGTGCCAGCAGTGAAGACGGGAGCAATCAGCCCCAGCATTTT	CASSEDGSNQPQHF
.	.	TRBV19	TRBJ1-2	TGTGCCAGTAGCCCACCGGGGTCGGGCCGAGACGGAAACACCTTC	CASSPPGSGRDGNTF
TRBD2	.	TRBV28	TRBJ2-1	TGTGCCAGCAGTTTAGGCTTTAAGACTAGCGGGAGCTCCTACAATGAGCAGTTCTTC	CASSLGFKTSGSSYNEQFF
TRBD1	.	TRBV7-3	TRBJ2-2	TGTGCCAGCAGCGAGCAGGGGGCGAGGGCCGGGGAGCTGTTTTTT	CASSEQGARAGELFF
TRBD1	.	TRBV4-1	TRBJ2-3	TGCGCCAGCAGCCTCCCCCCCCCGGGACAGGGAAACACAGATACGCAGTATTTT	CASSLPPPGQGNTDTQYF
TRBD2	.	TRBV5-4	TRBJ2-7	TGTGCCAGCAGCTTTATAGGAGCTGGGCGGGAGGTCTACGAGCAGTACTTC	CASSFIGAGREVYEQYF
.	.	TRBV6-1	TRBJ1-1	TGTGCCAGCAGTGAGTCAGTTGAAGCTTTCTTT	CASSESVEAFF
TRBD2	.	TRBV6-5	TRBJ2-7	TGTGCCAGCAGTTATAGTGGGACTAGCGGGAGAGCGCGGCAGTACTTC	CASSYSGTSGRARQYF
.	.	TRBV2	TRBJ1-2	TGTGCCAGCAGTGACTTGGGGCGCTTGGGGACCTTC	CASSDLGRLGTF
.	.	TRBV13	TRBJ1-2	TGTGCCAGCAGCTTAGGGGGGAGGGTATTTCTTAGTGACTATGGCTACACCTTC	CASSLGGRVFLSDYGYTF
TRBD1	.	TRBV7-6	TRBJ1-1	TGTGCCAGCAGCAGAAGACAGGGGGCGAAGGTTGAAGCTTTCTTT	CASSRRQGAKVEAFF
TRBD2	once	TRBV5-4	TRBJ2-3	TGTGCCAGCAGCTATACTAGCGGGAGTGGTACAGATACGCAGTATTTT	CASSYTSGSGTDTQYF
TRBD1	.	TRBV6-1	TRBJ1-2	TGTGCCAGCAGTGAAGTGGACAGGGGGTACCCTAGAGGCTACACCTTC	CASSEVDRGYPRGYTF
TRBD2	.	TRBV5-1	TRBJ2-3	TGCGCCAGCAGCACTCGGGGGGGAGGCACAGATACGCAGTATTTT	CASSTRGGGTDTQYF
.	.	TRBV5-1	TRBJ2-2	TGCGCCAGCAGCTTGGTAGTGAACACCGGGGAGCTGTTTTTT	CASSLVVNTGELFF
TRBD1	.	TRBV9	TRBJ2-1	TGTGCCAGCAGCGTAGGAGGACAGGGGAAAAATGAGCAGTTCTTC	CASSVGGQGKNEQFF
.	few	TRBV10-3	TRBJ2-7	TGTGCCATCAGTGAGACAGGGGAGCAGTACTTC	CAISETGEQYF
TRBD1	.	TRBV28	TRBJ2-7	TGTGCCAGCAGTTTATTGACAGGGGGCGAGTCTGGGTACGAGCAGTACTTC	CASSLLTGGESGYEQYF
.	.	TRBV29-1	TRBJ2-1	TGCAGCGTGCCTAGCCAGGGGAGAGAGAACAATGAGCAGTTCTTC	CSVPSQGRENNEQFF
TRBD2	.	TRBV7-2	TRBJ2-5	TGTGCCAGCAGCTCGGGACTAGCGGGGGGCCAAGAGACCCAGTACTTC	CASSSGLAGGQETQYF
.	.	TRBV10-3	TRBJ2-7	TGTGCCATCAGTGGAATAGCCGCCCAGCAGTACTTC	CAISGIAAQQYF
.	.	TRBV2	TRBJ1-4	TGTGCCAGCAGTGGGACAGCCCTACGAGGAGAAAAACTGTTTTTT	CASSGTALRGEKLFF
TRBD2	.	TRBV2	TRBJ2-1	TGTGCCAGCAGGAGACTTACTAGCGGGGGTAAGGGTGAGCAGTTCTTC	CASRRLTSGGKGEQFF
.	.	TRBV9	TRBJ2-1	TGTGCCAGCAGCGTAGACATCGGGAGCTCCTACAATGAGCAGTTCTTC	CASSVDIGSSYNEQFF
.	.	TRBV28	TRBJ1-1	TGTGCCAGCCGGGGGGCGATGAACACTGAAGCTTTCTTT	CASRGAMNTEAFF
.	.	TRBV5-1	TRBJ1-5	TGCGCCAGCAGCTTGGCGGGGGGCCATCAGCCCCAGCATTTT	CASSLAGGHQPQHF
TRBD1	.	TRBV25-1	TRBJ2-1	TGTGCCAGCAGTGAGTTCGTCGGACAGGGGGCAGGAAATGAGCAGTTCTTC	CASSEFVGQGAGNEQFF
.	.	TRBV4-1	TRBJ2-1	TGCGCCAGCAGCCAAGAGCAGGGAGGCTACAATGAGCAGTTCTTC	CASSQEQGGYNEQFF
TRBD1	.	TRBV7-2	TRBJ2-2	TGTGCCAGCAGCGTTATGGGACAGGGTTTGGGGGAGCTGTTTTTT	CASSVMGQGLGELFF
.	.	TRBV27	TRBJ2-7	TGTGCCAGCAGTTTAGGAGGGACCTCCTACGAGCAGTACTTC	CASSLGGTSYEQYF
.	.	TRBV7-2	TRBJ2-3	TGTGCCAGCAGCTTAGTTGGGGGCCCAGATACGCAGTATTTT	CASSLVGGPDTQYF